This TCR beta chain was recovered during a study of chemoradiotherapy in HPV16-positive cancers. Study results and caveats: During treatment, candidate HPV-specific clones and E7-related motifs expanded in tumor. Functional assays defining HPV-specific T cells used only a couple of HPV16-positive patients.

This clone has only a few counts. As yet, its antigen is unknown. Data came from immunoSEQ multiplex PCR; TCRdb stores just in-frame clones and leaves some out. This sample carries just under 1,500 clones, around 92% of them seen once, and the ten largest clones take 7% to 8%. Trimming removed 10 bases from V and 5 bases from J; junction bases left unmatched: 7. The CDR3 has 14 residues. CDR1 is SGHTA, CDR2 FQGTGA, per germline. The genes are TRBV7-3 and TRBJ2-5; TRBD2 matches 13 bases. The receptor was derived from a human donor with HPV-associated anogenital cancer. The sample was tumor tissue, taken from a patient who underwent chemoradiotherapy. The CDR3 sequence: CATQLAGGRETQYF. Here the CDR3 DNA reads TGTGCCACCCAACTAGCGGGAGGGAGGGAGACCCAGTACTTC. Using reference TRBV7-3 and TRBJ2-5 for the parts outside the CDR3, the full variable domain is GAGVSQTPSNKVTEKGKYVELRCDPISGHTALYWYRQSLGQGPEFLIYFQGTGAADDSGLPNDRFFAVRPEGSVSTLKIQRTERGDSAVYLCATQLAGGRETQYFGPGTRLLVL.